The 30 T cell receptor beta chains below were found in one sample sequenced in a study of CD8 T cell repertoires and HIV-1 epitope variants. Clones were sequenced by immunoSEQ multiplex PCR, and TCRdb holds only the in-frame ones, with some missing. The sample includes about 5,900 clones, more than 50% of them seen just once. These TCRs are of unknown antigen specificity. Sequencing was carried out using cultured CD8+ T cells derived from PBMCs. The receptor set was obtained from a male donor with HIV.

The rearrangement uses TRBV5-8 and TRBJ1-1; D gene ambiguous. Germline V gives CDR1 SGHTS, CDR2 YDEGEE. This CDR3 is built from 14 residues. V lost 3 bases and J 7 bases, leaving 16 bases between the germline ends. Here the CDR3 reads CASSYDYEQSEAFF. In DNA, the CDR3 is TGTGCCAGCAGCTACGATTACGAACAGAGTGAAGCTTTCTTT.

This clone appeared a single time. The CDR3 DNA reads as TGTGCCAGTAGTAAGGGGGTGGGCACAGATACGCAGTATTTT. It codes for CASSKGVGTDTQYF. The J gene is TRBJ2-3, the V gene TRBV19; D is perhaps TRBD1 (6 bases). CDR3 length: 14 residues. From germline, CDR1 is LNHDA and CDR2 SQIVND (reference sequence). With 4 bases removed from V and 1 base from J, the gap between germline ends came to 9 bases.

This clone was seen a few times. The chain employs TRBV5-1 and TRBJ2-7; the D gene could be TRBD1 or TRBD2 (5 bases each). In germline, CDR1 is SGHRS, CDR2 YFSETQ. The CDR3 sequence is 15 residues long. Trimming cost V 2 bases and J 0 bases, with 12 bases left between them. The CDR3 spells CASSFLTGPSYEQYF. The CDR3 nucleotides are TGCGCCAGCAGCTTTCTGACGGGACCCTCCTACGAGCAGTACTTC.

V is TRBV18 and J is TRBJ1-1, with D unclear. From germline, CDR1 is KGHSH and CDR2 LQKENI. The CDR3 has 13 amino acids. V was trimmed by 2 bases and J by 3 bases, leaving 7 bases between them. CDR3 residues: CASSPETDTEAFF. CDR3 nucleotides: TGTGCCAGCTCACCAGAGACGGACACTGAAGCTTTCTTT. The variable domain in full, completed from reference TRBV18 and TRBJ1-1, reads NAGVMQNPRHLVRRRGQEARLRCSPMKGHSHVYWYRQLPEEGLKFMVYLQKENIIDESGMPKERFSAEFPKEGPSILRIQQVVRGDSAAYFCASSPETDTEAFFGQGTRLTVV.

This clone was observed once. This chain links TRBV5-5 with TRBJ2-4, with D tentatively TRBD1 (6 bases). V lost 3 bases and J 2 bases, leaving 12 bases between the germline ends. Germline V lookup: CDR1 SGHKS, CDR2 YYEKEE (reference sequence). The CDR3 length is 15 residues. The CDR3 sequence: CASSSPTGTKNIQYF. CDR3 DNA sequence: TGTGCCAGCAGCTCGCCAACAGGGACCAAAAACATTCAGTACTTC.

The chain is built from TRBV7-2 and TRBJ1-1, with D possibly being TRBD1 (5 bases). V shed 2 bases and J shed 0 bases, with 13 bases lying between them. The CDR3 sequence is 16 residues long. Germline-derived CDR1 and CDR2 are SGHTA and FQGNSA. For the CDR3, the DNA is TGTGCCAGCAGCTTATCGGCAGGGTTCATGAACACTGAAGCTTTCTTT. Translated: CASSLSAGFMNTEAFF.

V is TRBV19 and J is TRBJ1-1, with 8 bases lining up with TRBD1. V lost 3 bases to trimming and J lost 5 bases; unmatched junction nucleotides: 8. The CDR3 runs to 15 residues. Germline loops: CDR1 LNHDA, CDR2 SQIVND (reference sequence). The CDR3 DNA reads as TGTGCCAGTAGTATCGAGACAGGGGCGAGAACTGAAGCTTTCTTT. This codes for CASSIETGARTEAFF.

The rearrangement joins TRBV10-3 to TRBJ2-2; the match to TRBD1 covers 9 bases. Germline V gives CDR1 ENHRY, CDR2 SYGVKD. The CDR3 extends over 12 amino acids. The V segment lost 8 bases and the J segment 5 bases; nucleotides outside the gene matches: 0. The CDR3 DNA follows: TGTGCCATCGGACAGGGGACCGGGGAGCTGTTTTTT. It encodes CAIGQGTGELFF.

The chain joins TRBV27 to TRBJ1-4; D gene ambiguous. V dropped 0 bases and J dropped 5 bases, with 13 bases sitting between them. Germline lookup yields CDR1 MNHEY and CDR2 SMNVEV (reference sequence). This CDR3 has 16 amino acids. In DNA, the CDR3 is TGTGCCAGCAGTTTATCGTTCGGCCGTACGAATGAAAAACTGTTTTTT. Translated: CASSLSFGRTNEKLFF. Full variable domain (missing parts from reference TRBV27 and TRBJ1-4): EAQVTQNPRYLITVTGKKLTVTCSQNMNHEYMSWYRQDPGLGLRQIYYSMNVEVTDKGDVPEGYKVSRKEKRNFPLILESPSPNQTSLYFCASSLSFGRTNEKLFFGSGTQLSVL.

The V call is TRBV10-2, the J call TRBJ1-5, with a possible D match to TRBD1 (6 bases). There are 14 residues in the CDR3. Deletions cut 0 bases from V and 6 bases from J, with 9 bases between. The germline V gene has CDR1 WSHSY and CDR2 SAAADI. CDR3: CASSESRGTQPQHF. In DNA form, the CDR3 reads TGCGCCAGCAGTGAGTCGAGGGGGACTCAGCCCCAGCATTTT.

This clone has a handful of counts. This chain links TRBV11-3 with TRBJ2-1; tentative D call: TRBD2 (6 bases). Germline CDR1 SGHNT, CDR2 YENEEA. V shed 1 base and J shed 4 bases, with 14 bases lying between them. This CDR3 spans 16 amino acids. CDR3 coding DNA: TGTGCCAGCAGCTTAGGAGTGGGAGGTCTTTACAATGAGCAGTTCTTC. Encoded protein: CASSLGVGGLYNEQFF.

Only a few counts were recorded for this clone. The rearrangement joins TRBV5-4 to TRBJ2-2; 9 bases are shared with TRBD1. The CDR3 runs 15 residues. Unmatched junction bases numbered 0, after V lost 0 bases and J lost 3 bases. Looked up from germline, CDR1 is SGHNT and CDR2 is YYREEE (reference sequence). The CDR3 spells CASSLGQGDTGELFF. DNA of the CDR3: TGTGCCAGCAGCTTGGGACAGGGGGACACCGGGGAGCTGTTTTTT.

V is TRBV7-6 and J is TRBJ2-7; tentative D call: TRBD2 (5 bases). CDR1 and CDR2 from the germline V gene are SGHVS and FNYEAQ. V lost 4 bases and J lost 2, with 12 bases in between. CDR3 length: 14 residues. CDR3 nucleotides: TGTGCCAGCAGCTCTAGCCCCGTAACCTACGAGCAGTACTTC. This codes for CASSSSPVTYEQYF.

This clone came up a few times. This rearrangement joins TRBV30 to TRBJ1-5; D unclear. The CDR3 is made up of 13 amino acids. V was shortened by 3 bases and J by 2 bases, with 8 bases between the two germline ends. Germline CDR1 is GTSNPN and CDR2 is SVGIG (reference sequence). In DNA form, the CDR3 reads TGTGCCTGGAGAAAAAGTGGCAATCAGCCCCAGCATTTT. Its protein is CAWRKSGNQPQHF.

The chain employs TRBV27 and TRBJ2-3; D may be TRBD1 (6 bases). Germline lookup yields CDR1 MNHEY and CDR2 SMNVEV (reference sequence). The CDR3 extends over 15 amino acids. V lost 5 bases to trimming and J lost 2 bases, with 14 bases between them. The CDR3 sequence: CASSTRQDSTDTQYF. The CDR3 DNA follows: TGTGCCAGCAGTACTAGACAGGACTCCACAGATACGCAGTATTTT.

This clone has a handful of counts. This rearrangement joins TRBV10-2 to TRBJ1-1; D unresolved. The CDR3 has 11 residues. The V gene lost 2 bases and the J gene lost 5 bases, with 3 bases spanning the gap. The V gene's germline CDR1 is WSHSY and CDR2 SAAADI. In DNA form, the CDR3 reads TGCGCCAGCAGTGAGGGGACTGAAGCTTTCTTT. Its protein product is CASSEGTEAFF.

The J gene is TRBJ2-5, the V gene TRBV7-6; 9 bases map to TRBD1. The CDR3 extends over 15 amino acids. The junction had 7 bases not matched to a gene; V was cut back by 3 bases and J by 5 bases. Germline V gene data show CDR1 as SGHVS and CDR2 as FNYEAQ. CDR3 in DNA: TGTGCCAGCAGCTTGCTTTCGACAGGGGGGGAGACCCAGTACTTC. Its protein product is CASSLLSTGGETQYF.

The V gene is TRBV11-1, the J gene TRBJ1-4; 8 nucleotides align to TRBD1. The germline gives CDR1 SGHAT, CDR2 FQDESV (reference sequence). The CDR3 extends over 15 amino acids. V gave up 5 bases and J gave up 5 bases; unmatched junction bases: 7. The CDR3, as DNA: TGTGCCAGCAGCGGGACAGGCGGATTAAATGAAAAACTGTTTTTT. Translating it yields CASSGTGGLNEKLFF.

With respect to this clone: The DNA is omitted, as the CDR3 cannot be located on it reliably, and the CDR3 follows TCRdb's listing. The CDR3 reads CASSSSGGAADTQYF. The chain couples TRBV27 to TRBJ2-3; TRBD2, the D gene given by the table, was not confirmed from the DNA. Counting both end residues, the CDR3 totals 15 amino acids. Germline lookup yields CDR1 MNHEY and CDR2 SMNVEV (reference sequence).

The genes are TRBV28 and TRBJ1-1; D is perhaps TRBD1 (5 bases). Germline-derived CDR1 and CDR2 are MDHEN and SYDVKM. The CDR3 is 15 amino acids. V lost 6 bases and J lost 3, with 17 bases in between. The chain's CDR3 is CASSRRDRRDTEAFF. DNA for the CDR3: TGTGCCAGCAGCCGCCGGGACCGTAGGGACACTGAAGCTTTCTTT.

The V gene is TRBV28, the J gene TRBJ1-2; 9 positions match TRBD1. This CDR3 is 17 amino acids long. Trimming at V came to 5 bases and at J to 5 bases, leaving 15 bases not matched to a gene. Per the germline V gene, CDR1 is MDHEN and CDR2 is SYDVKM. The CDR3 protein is CASSPSGQGIALYGYTF. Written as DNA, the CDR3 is TGTGCCAGCAGTCCCTCCGGACAGGGGATAGCTTTATATGGCTACACCTTC.

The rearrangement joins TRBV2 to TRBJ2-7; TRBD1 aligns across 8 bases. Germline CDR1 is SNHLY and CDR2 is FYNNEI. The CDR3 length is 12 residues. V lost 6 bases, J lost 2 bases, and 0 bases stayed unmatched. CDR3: CASRQGAYEQYF. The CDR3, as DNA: TGTGCCAGCAGACAGGGGGCCTACGAGCAGTACTTC.

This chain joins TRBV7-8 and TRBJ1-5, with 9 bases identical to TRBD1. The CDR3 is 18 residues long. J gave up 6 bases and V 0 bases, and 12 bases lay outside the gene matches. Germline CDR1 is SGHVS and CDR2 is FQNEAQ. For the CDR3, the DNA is TGTGCCAGCAGCTTAGCCGGGGCCACAGGGGGCATGGGTCAGCCCCAGCATTTT. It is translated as CASSLAGATGGMGQPQHF.

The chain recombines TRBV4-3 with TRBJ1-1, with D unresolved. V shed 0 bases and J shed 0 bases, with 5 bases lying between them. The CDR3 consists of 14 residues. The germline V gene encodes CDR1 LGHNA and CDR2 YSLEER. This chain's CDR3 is CASSQEPMNTEAFF. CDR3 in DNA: TGCGCCAGCAGCCAAGAACCCATGAACACTGAAGCTTTCTTT.

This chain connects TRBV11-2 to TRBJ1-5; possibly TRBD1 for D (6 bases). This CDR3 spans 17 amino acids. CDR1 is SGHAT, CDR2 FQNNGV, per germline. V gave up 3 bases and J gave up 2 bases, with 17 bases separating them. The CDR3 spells CASSFGTGSGGNQPQHF. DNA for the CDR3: TGTGCCAGCAGCTTTGGAACAGGGAGTGGCGGCAATCAGCCCCAGCATTTT.

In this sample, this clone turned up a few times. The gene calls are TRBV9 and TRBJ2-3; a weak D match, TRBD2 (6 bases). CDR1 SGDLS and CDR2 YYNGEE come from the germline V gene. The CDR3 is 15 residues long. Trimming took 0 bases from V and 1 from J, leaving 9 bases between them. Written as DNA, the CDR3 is TGTGCCAGCAGCGTAGAGTGGGGGGGCACAGATACGCAGTATTTT. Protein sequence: CASSVEWGGTDTQYF.

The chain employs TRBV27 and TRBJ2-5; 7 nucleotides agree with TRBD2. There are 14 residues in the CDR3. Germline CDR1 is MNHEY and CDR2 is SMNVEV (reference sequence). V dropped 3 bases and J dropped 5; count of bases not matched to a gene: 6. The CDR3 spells CASSFGEGWETQYF. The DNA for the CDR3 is TGTGCCAGCAGTTTTGGGGAGGGGTGGGAGACCCAGTACTTC.

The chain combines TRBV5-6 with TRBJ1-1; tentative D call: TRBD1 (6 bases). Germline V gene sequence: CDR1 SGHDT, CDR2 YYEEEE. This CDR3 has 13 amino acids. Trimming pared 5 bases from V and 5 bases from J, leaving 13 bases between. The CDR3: CASREQGGTEAFF. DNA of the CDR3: TGTGCCAGCAGGGAGCAAGGGGGTACTGAAGCTTTCTTT. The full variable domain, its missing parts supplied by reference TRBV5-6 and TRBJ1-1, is DAGVTQSPTHLIKTRGQQVTLRCSPKSGHDTVSWYQQALGQGPQFIFQYYEEEERQRGNFPDRFSGHQFPNYSSELNVNALLLGDSALYLCASREQGGTEAFFGQGTRLTVV.

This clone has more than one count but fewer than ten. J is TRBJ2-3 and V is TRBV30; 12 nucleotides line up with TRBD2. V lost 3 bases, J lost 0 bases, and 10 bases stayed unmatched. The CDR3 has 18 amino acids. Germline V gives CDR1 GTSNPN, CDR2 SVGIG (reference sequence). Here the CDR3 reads CAWRGRLAGVTSTDTQYF. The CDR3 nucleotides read TGTGCCTGGAGAGGCAGACTAGCGGGGGTTACTAGCACAGATACGCAGTATTTT.

For the CDR3, the DNA is TGTGCCAGCAGTCCACCCTTGGACAGTGCCTATGGCTACACCTTC. Translating it yields CASSPPLDSAYGYTF. V usage is TRBV28 and J usage is TRBJ1-2; D perhaps matches TRBD1 (6 bases). The germline gives CDR1 MDHEN, CDR2 SYDVKM. Trimming shortened V by 5 bases and J by 4 bases, and 17 bases separated the two germline ends. CDR3 length equals 15 residues.